The rows below give T cell receptor beta chains drawn from one sample of a study of blood T cell repertoires in COVID-19. Sequenced by immunoSEQ multiplex PCR; TCRdb stores in-frame clones only, minus some. The data show a few hundred thousand clones, 80% to 85% seen once. Sequencing was carried out using PBMCs or T cells enriched from blood (not recorded which). The receptor source for this set is a man aged 35-49 years who had been exposed to COVID-19. CDR3s include the opening cysteine and the closing phenylalanine or tryptophan. A D gene is named only where the DNA matches it firmly.

>TRBJ1-2|.|TRBV7-2
TGTGCCAGCAGCCCAGGGTGGGGGGTTCCCCGCTACACCTTC
CASSPGWGVPRYTF
>TRBJ2-1|TRBD1|TRBV2
TGTGCCAGCAGCCTAAGGGGGCTTAGCTCCTACAATGAGCAGTTCTTC
CASSLRGLSSYNEQFF
>TRBJ1-4|TRBD1|TRBV7-9
TGTGCCAGCAGCTTATACAGGGGGCAGGCTAATGAAAAACTGTTTTTT
CASSLYRGQANEKLFF
>TRBJ2-5|TRBD2|TRBV30
TGTGCCTGGAGTCACGGACTAGCGGGACATCAAGAGACCCAGTACTTC
CAWSHGLAGHQETQYF
>TRBJ1-5|.|TRBV30
TGTGCCTGGAGTGTGGGGAGTTATAGCAATCAGCCCCAGCATTTT
CAWSVGSYSNQPQHF
>TRBJ1-1|.|TRBV5-6
TGTGCCAGCAGCCGCGACACGGGAAGATCAGCTTTCTTT
CASSRDTGRSAFF
>TRBJ1-1|.|TRBV7-9
TGTGCCAGCAGCTTACGGGAGACTGAAGCTTTCTTT
CASSLRETEAFF
>TRBJ2-1|TRBD2|TRBV12-3/TRBV12-4
TGTGCCAGCAGTCTTGCGGGGGGAGGGGGAGTCTTC
CASSLAGGGGVF
>TRBJ1-2|.|TRBV6-5
TGTGCCAGCAGTCCGGACAAGATGCCCGGCTACACCTTC
CASSPDKMPGYTF
>TRBJ1-2|TRBD1|TRBV7-7
TGTGCTAGCAGCTTAGGGGACAGGGGGGACTATGGCTACACCTTC
CASSLGDRGDYGYTF